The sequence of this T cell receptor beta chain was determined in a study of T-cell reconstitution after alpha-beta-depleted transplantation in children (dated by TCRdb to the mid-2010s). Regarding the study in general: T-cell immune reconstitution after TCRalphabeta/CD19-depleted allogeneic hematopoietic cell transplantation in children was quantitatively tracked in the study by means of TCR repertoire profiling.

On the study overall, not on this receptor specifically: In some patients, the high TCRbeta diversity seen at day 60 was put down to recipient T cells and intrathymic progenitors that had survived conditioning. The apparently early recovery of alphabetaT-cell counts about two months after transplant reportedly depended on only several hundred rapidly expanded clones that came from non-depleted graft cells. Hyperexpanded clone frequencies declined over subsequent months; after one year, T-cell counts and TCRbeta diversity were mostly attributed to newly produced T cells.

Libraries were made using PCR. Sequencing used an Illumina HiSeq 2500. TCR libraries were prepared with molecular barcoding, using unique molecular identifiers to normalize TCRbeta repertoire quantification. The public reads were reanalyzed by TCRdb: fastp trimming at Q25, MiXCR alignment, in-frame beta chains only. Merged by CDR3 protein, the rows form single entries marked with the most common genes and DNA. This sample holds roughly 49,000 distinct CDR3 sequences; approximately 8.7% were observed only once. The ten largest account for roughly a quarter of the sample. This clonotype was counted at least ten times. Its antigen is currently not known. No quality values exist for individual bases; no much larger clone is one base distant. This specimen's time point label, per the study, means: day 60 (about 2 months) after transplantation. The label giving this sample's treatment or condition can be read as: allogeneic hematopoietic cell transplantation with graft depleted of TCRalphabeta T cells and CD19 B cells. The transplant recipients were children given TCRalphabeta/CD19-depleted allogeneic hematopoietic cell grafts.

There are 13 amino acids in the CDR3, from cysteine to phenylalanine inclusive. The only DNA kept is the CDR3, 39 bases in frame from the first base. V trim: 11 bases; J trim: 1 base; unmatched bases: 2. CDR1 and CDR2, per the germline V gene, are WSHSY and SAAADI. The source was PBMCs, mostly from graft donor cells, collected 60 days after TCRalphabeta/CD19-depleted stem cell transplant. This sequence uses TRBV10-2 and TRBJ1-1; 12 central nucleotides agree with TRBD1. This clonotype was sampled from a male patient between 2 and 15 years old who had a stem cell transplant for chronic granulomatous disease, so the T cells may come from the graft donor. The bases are TGCGCCGGGGGACAGGGGGCGAACACTGAAGCTTTCTTT. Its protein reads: CAGGQGANTEAFF.